This T cell receptor beta chain was profiled in a study of OX40 agonist ivuxolimab in advanced cancers. Study results and caveats: CD4+ and CD8+ T cells in blood underwent clonal expansion by week 6 at 0.1 to 3.0 mg/kg.

TCRdb's copy holds only in-frame clones and misses some; the assay was immunoSEQ multiplex PCR. The repertoire holds 65,000 to 90,000 clones, with 88% as singletons. Turning to this clone: As yet, its antigen is unknown.

The origin of this receptor is an adult with an advanced solid tumor such as melanoma, head and neck, liver or kidney cancer. Here the sequenced sample was CD4+ or CD8+ T cells sorted from blood, taken in a trial of the OX40 agonist ivuxolimab.

The CDR3 spells CASSLPAQSDTQYF. In DNA, the CDR3 is TGTGCCAGCTCACTCCCGGCCCAGTCAGATACGCAGTATTTT. The chain joins TRBV18 to TRBJ2-3; D unclear. Trimming stripped 4 bases from V and 4 bases from J, with 12 bases between. Per germline, CDR1 KGHSH and CDR2 LQKENI. CDR3 length: 14 residues.